This TCR beta chain was retrieved from a study of blood T cell repertoires in COVID-19. Germline V gene data show CDR1 as MGHRA and CDR2 as YSYEKL. The V gene end was trimmed by 3 bases and the J gene end by 2 bases; junction bases not matched to a gene: 8. The CDR3 contains 16 residues. TCRdb's table, derived via immunoSEQ multiplex PCR, lists solely in-frame clones and lacks some. The table includes some 350,000 clones, approximately 86% detected once. This clone came up once. Specimen: peripheral blood. The rearrangement uses TRBV4-1 and TRBJ2-7, with 9 nucleotides matching TRBD2. This TCR derives from a human donor in a cohort sampled during active COVID-19. CDR3 nucleotide sequence: TGCGCCAGCAGCCAGGATAGGACTAGCGAGACCTACGAGCAGTACTTC. Translated: CASSQDRTSETYEQYF.